The 29 T cell receptor beta chains below come from one sample, sequenced in a study of shared clonotypes between healthy human individuals. Produced via immunoSEQ multiplex PCR; TCRdb's table is partial and in-frame only. The sample consists of millions of clones, 85% to 95% of them appearing once. Sequencing was carried out using naive CD4+ T cells sorted from blood. Subset meaning: CD45RA+ positively selected. The receptors originated from a man younger than 35 in good health.

This clone was recorded only once. The chain recombines TRBV10-2 with TRBJ2-3, with TRBD2 matching 8 bases. Losses at the gene ends were 7 bases for V and 5 bases for J; bases not matched to a gene: 11. CDR3 size: 15 residues. CDR1 and CDR2 from the germline V gene are WSHSY and SAAADI. CDR3 amino acids: CASTPAGVPVDTQYF. The CDR3 DNA reads TGCGCCAGCACCCCAGCGGGGGTGCCAGTAGATACGCAGTATTTT.

This clone was detected once. This chain uses TRBV5-4 with TRBJ2-7; 7 positions match TRBD1. The ends lost 1 base at V and 6 bases at J; junction bases unmatched: 10. From germline, CDR1 is SGHNT and CDR2 YYREEE (reference sequence). CDR3 size: 15 residues. CDR3 residues: CASSLKGVGGIEQYF. The CDR3 DNA follows: TGTGCCAGCAGCTTGAAGGGGGTAGGGGGCATCGAGCAGTACTTC.

As regards this clone: Other DNA sequences of this sample code for an identical CDR3. This rearrangement joins TRBV7-9 to TRBJ1-6, with TRBD1 as a possible D gene (6 bases). Germline CDR1 is SEHNR and CDR2 is FQNEAQ (reference sequence). V lost 5 bases, J lost 3 bases, and 8 bases lay in between. The CDR3 contains 14 residues. The CDR3 region is CASSPQGYNSPLHF. The CDR3 nucleotides read TGTGCCAGCAGCCCACAGGGCTATAATTCACCCCTCCACTTT.

The rearrangement joins TRBV11-3 to TRBJ2-2; D call uncertain. Trimming left V 5 bases short and J 6 bases short, with 7 bases between. Germline CDR1 SGHNT, CDR2 YENEEA. The CDR3 covers 12 residues. CDR3 in amino acids: CASSMVAGELFF. Here the CDR3 DNA reads TGTGCCAGCAGCATGGTCGCCGGGGAGCTGTTTTTT. Looking up the rest from reference TRBV11-3 and TRBJ2-2 gives the full variable domain: EAGVVQSPRYKIIEKKQPVAFWCNPISGHNTLYWYLQNLGQGPELLIRYENEEAVDDSQLPKDRFSAERLKGVDSTLKIQPAELGDSAVYLCASSMVAGELFFGEGSRLTVL.

The table lists this clone with a few counts. The V call is TRBV4-1, the J call TRBJ2-7, with TRBD2 matching 14 bases. The CDR3 spans 15 residues. Germline CDR1 and CDR2: MGHRA and YSYEKL. The ends lost 4 bases at V and 3 bases at J; junction bases unmatched: 2. This CDR3 reads CASSRGTSGSYEQYF. CDR3 nucleotide sequence: TGCGCCAGCAGCCGCGGGACTAGCGGGAGCTACGAGCAGTACTTC.

The chain couples TRBV15 to TRBJ2-1, with D possibly TRBD1 on 6 matching bases. The CDR3 extends over 17 amino acids. V lost 0 bases, J lost 9 bases, and 21 bases lay in between. CDR1 is LNHNV, CDR2 YYDKDF, per germline (reference sequence). CDR3 in DNA: TGTGCCACCAGCAGAGATCAAGGGGCAGGGGAATCAAGTGAGCAGTTCTTC. Translation gives CATSRDQGAGESSEQFF.

The rearrangement links TRBV6-9 to TRBJ2-1, with D maybe TRBD2 (5 bases). Trimming removed 6 bases at V and 5 bases at J, with 26 bases between. The CDR3 consists of 18 residues. Per the germline V gene, CDR1 is MNHGY and CDR2 is SVAAGI. DNA of the CDR3: TGTGCCAGCAGCTTAGTCCCCCAAGGGAGCCGATTCGACAATGAGCAGTTCTTC. This translates into CASSLVPQGSRFDNEQFF.

This chain links TRBV7-8 with TRBJ1-2; D call uncertain. CDR3 length: 14 residues. Trimming cost V 5 bases and J 2 bases, with 12 bases left between them. The V gene's germline CDR1 is SGHVS and CDR2 FQNEAQ. CDR3 residues: CASSPSDTNYGYTF. DNA of the CDR3: TGTGCCAGCAGCCCTTCTGACACCAACTATGGCTACACCTTC.

This sequence joins TRBV7-2 and TRBJ1-4, with D hard to call. CDR1 SGHTA and CDR2 FQGNSA come from the germline V gene. This CDR3 has 14 residues. V lost 1 base and J 3 bases, leaving 6 bases between the germline ends. Here the CDR3 DNA reads TGTGCCAGCAGCTTAGGTGGGGCTAATGAAAAACTGTTTTTT. It specifies CASSLGGANEKLFF.

This chain links TRBV28 with TRBJ2-7; D is tentatively TRBD1 or TRBD2 (5 bases each). The CDR3 is 13 residues long. With 6 bases removed from V and 4 bases from J, the gap between germline ends came to 13 bases. Per germline, CDR1 MDHEN and CDR2 SYDVKM. Here the CDR3 DNA reads TGTGCCAGCAGCCCCGAGGGACCATACGAGCAGTACTTC. Encoded protein: CASSPEGPYEQYF. The complete variable domain, with remaining parts taken from reference TRBV28 and TRBJ2-7, reads DVKVTQSSRYLVKRTGEKVFLECVQDMDHENMFWYRQDPGLGLRLIYFSYDVKMKEKGDIPEGYSVSREKKERFSLILESASTNQTSMYLCASSPEGPYEQYFGPGTRLTVT.

This clone was detected only once. The chain couples TRBV28 to TRBJ1-2, with TRBD1 as a possible D gene (6 bases). Germline assignment: CDR1 MDHEN and CDR2 SYDVKM. V dropped 6 bases and J dropped 1 base, with 21 bases sitting between them. The CDR3 totals 17 residues. CDR3 nucleotides: TGTGCCAGCAGCTCCGAGGGGCAGGGGTACTTTAACTATGGCTACACCTTC. As protein: CASSSEGQGYFNYGYTF.

The chain is built from TRBV29-1 and TRBJ2-3, with D tentatively TRBD1 (6 bases). This CDR3 has 15 residues. Per germline, CDR1 SQVTM and CDR2 ANQGSEA. Trimming shortened V by 3 bases and J by 2 bases, and 15 bases separated the two germline ends. As DNA, the CDR3 is TGCAGCGTTGATTCAGCCAGGGGTAACACAGATACGCAGTATTTT. Encoded protein: CSVDSARGNTDTQYF.

The chain links TRBV5-8 to TRBJ2-3; possible D gene TRBD2, 5 bases. The CDR3 totals 15 residues. CDR1 and CDR2 (germline): SGHTS, YDEGEE. Trimming removed 3 bases at V and 2 bases at J, with 13 bases between. This chain's CDR3 is CASSSATGNTDTQYF. CDR3 nucleotides: TGTGCCAGCAGCTCCGCAACGGGAAACACAGATACGCAGTATTTT.

This chain joins TRBV5-4 and TRBJ2-1; a possible D gene is TRBD2 (7 bases). With 3 bases removed from V and 7 bases from J, the gap between germline ends came to 20 bases. The CDR3 consists of 16 residues. The germline V gene has CDR1 SGHNT and CDR2 YYREEE (reference sequence). The CDR3 reads CASSYIGGPSYNEQFF. The CDR3 nucleotides are TGTGCCAGCAGCTATATCGGGGGGCCCTCGTATAATGAGCAGTTCTTC.

This sequence joins TRBV5-4 and TRBJ2-1, with no clear D. Looked up from germline, CDR1 is SGHNT and CDR2 is YYREEE (reference sequence). The CDR3 is made up of 15 amino acids. Deletions cut 4 bases from V and 4 bases from J, with 15 bases between. The CDR3 sequence: CASSIVSTLYNEQFF. The CDR3 DNA reads as TGTGCCAGCAGCATAGTGTCGACACTATACAATGAGCAGTTCTTC.

The chain combines TRBV14 with TRBJ2-7; D possibly matches TRBD1 or TRBD2 (5 bases each). Trimming removed 4 bases at V and 2 bases at J, with 18 bases between. CDR3 length: 16 amino acids. Germline CDR1 and CDR2: SGHDN and FVKESK. The DNA for the CDR3 is TGTGCCAGCAGCCCAGGTTTGGGACGATGGACCTACGAGCAGTACTTC. Protein product: CASSPGLGRWTYEQYF.

The chain has TRBV5-6 and TRBJ1-4, with D perhaps TRBD1 (6 bases). The J call may be in error: the DNA end matches TRBJ2-2 better. The CDR3 consists of 13 residues. CDR1 is SGHDT and CDR2 is YYEEEE in the germline V gene. CDR3 nucleotides: TGTGCCAGCAGCTTCGGACAGAGAAAGGAGCTGTTTTTT. It yields the protein CASSFGQRKELFF.

The V and J genes are TRBV7-9 and TRBJ2-7; D not certain. Germline CDR1 reads SEHNR; CDR2 reads FQNEAQ (reference sequence). This CDR3 comprises 15 residues. The ends were cut back, 1 base at V and 3 bases at J, with 13 bases in the middle. The CDR3 here is CASSLDRGALYEQYF. DNA of the CDR3: TGTGCCAGCAGCTTAGATCGCGGTGCCCTCTACGAGCAGTACTTC.

On this clone itself: The sample carries other DNA sequences with the same CDR3. This chain links TRBV5-1 with TRBJ2-2; 7 bases line up with TRBD1. The germline gives CDR1 SGHRS, CDR2 YFSETQ. Unmatched junction bases numbered 6, after V lost 4 bases and J lost 0 bases. The CDR3 consists of 16 residues. Here the CDR3 reads CASSTTGTANTGELFF. The DNA for the CDR3 is TGCGCCAGCAGCACTACCGGGACAGCGAACACCGGGGAGCTGTTTTTT.

V and J are TRBV19 and TRBJ2-2; perhaps TRBD1 as D (7 bases). The CDR3 extends over 18 amino acids. Germline V lookup: CDR1 LNHDA, CDR2 SQIVND (reference sequence). Trimming cost V 5 bases and J 3 bases, with 22 bases left between them. CDR3 coding DNA: TGTGCCAGTAGTCCCCCCCCGTGGGCAGGGGGGTACACCGGGGAGCTGTTTTTT. As protein: CASSPPPWAGGYTGELFF.

This clone was observed once. The chain combines TRBV6-1 with TRBJ2-5; D might be TRBD2 (5 bases). Between the trimmed V and J ends, which lost 6 bases and 5 bases, there was a span of 16 bases. Per the germline V gene, CDR1 is MNHNS and CDR2 is SASEGT. This CDR3 contains 14 residues. The CDR3 sequence is CASRATRSSETQYF. The DNA for the CDR3 is TGTGCCAGCAGAGCCACTAGGAGCTCCGAGACCCAGTACTTC.

The CDR3 spells CASSDQPGQGAEQYF. The CDR3 DNA reads as TGTGCCAGCAGCGATCAGCCGGGACAGGGGGCCGAGCAGTACTTC. This chain joins TRBV9 and TRBJ2-7; 12 positions match TRBD1. Germline V CDR1 and CDR2: SGDLS, YYNGEE. CDR3 length equals 15 residues. V shed 3 bases and J 6 bases; nucleotides not matched to a gene: 7.

This sequence joins TRBV6-5 and TRBJ2-3, with 7 bases that match TRBD2. The length of the CDR3 is 15 residues. Germline trimming cut 3 bases from V and 2 bases from J; bases unmatched to any gene: 5. The germline CDR1 and CDR2 sequences are MNHEY and SVGAGI. CDR3 amino acids: CASSYRGSPTDTQYF. CDR3 DNA sequence: TGTGCCAGCAGTTATCGCGGGAGCCCCACAGATACGCAGTATTTT.

The chain uses TRBV6-1 and TRBJ2-5, with 7 bases identical to TRBD1. The V segment lost 4 bases and the J segment 1 base; nucleotides outside the gene matches: 6. This CDR3 has 15 amino acids. Germline values: CDR1 MNHNS, CDR2 SASEGT. CDR3 protein: CASSGRQGFQETQYF. CDR3 DNA: TGTGCCAGCAGTGGAAGACAGGGCTTCCAAGAGACCCAGTACTTC.

This sequence joins TRBV7-9 and TRBJ2-7; D gene unclear. Looked up from germline, CDR1 is SEHNR and CDR2 is FQNEAQ (reference sequence). The CDR3 extends over 14 amino acids. V was trimmed by 0 bases and J by 0 bases, leaving 6 bases between them. The CDR3 coding sequence is TGTGCCAGCAGCTTAGCGGGGTTCTCCTACGAGCAGTACTTC. Residues: CASSLAGFSYEQYF.

The chain links TRBV7-3 to TRBJ2-1; the match to TRBD2 covers 10 bases. The CDR3 spans 16 residues. The ends lost 4 bases at V and 3 bases at J; junction bases unmatched: 6. Germline CDR1 and CDR2: SGHTA and FQGTGA. CDR3 amino acids: CASSSEAGGLYNEQFF. Written as DNA, the CDR3 is TGTGCCAGCAGCTCGGAAGCGGGGGGGCTCTACAATGAGCAGTTCTTC.

The chain is built from TRBV5-4 and TRBJ2-7; no clear D. Trimming stripped 0 bases from V and 2 bases from J, with 12 bases between. From germline, CDR1 is SGHNT and CDR2 YYREEE (reference sequence). The CDR3 loop spans 15 amino acids. CDR3 sequence reads: CASSLGFNFPYEQYF. CDR3 nucleotides: TGTGCCAGCAGCTTGGGATTTAATTTCCCCTACGAGCAGTACTTC.

Of note for this clone: Other DNA sequences in the same sample also yield this CDR3. This chain connects TRBV18 to TRBJ2-7, with D unclear. CDR3 length equals 13 residues. The germline V and J ends were trimmed by 4 bases and 0 bases, with 7 bases remaining between them. Germline V lookup: CDR1 KGHSH, CDR2 LQKENI. The chain's CDR3 is CASSQESSYEQYF. The CDR3 DNA follows: TGTGCCAGCTCACAAGAAAGCTCCTACGAGCAGTACTTC.

This rearrangement joins TRBV7-3 to TRBJ1-6, with D possibly matching TRBD1 (6 bases). Germline-derived CDR1 and CDR2 are SGHTA and FQGTGA. V gave up 2 bases and J gave up 11 bases, with 13 bases separating them. CDR3 length: 14 amino acids. The CDR3 DNA reads as TGTGCCAGCAGCTTAGCACAGGGTGGGCCACCCCTCCACTTT. This encodes CASSLAQGGPPLHF.